The clone carrying this T cell receptor beta chain was recorded a few times. The antigen is not known. The germline gives CDR1 SGHNT, CDR2 YENEEA. V was cut by 3 bases and J by 7 bases, with 18 bases left in between. This CDR3 has 16 amino acids. This record belongs to a study of vaccination and CD4 T cells after COVID-19. Study information: Two of the convalescents were Hispanic, and the group consisted of six males and four females.

Treatment meaning: approximately nine-day PBMC culture with coronavirus spike peptide pools or control peptides (ViraFEST assay). In the ViraFEST assay, peptide-pool expansion preceded TCR sequencing of expanded clonotypes. Half-medium replacement with fresh IL-2 medium took place on days 3 and 7. Sequence data for DNA of cultured CD4+ T cells were generated by the Oncomine TCR Beta short-read assay. Using its own MiXCR run on the PCR reads, TCRdb lists one record per CDR3 protein. The sample lists about 10,000 distinct CDR3 sequences, approximately 46% occurring once. Specimen: CD4+ T cells from blood, cultured in vitro. The origin of this receptor is a human donor who had recovered from COVID-19. The chain recombines TRBV11-3 with TRBJ1-4; perhaps TRBD1 as D (6 bases). Written as DNA, the CDR3 is TGTGCCAGCAGCTTGCGGGGGGGGCCCCAAGGTGAAAAACTGTTTTTT. Translated, it gives CASSLRGGPQGEKLFF.